This is a list of T cell receptor beta chains from one sample in a study of cytomegalovirus exposure and HLA in healthy donors. Profiling relied on immunoSEQ multiplex PCR, and the TCRdb table lists in-frame clones only, not all of them. This sample has approximately 180,000 clones; about four fifths occur once, and the top ten carry 1.5% to 2%. The sequenced sample was PBMCs. Receptors were obtained from a young man in good health and CMV-seronegative. Each CDR3 is given with its conserved first and last residue. Fields, in order: CDR3 protein, CDR3 DNA, V gene, D gene, J gene, clone size. D genes are given only for firm matches. The size of a clone is reported for some rows only, either as once, few or many, or as a class for expanded clones.

CDR3: CASSLELAGVRDTQYF; DNA: TGTGCCAGCAGCTTAGAACTAGCGGGAGTTCGAGATACGCAGTATTTT; V: TRBV7-3; D: TRBD2; J: TRBJ2-3; size: -
CDR3: CATGVSGENNEQFF; DNA: TGTGCCACAGGGGTTAGCGGGGAGAACAATGAGCAGTTCTTC; V: TRBV6-6; D: TRBD2; J: TRBJ2-1; size: -
CDR3: CASSFRTGLLYEQYF; DNA: TGTGCCAGCAGTTTTCGGACAGGCTTATTGTACGAGCAGTACTTC; V: TRBV28; D: TRBD1; J: TRBJ2-7; size: -
CDR3: CASKGTGIYEQYF; DNA: TGTGCCAGCAAAGGGACAGGCATATACGAGCAGTACTTC; V: TRBV28; D: TRBD1; J: TRBJ2-7; size: -
CDR3: CASSPSGGSYEQYF; DNA: TGTGCCAGCAGCCCTAGCGGGGGCTCCTACGAGCAGTACTTC; V: TRBV11-3; D: TRBD2; J: TRBJ2-7; size: once
CDR3: CASSVGLAEISGPKNIQYF; DNA: TGTGCCAGCAGCGTAGGACTAGCCGAAATAAGTGGGCCCAAAAACATTCAGTACTTC; V: TRBV9; D: TRBD2; J: TRBJ2-4; size: -
CDR3: CASSMGLGQGTYSNQPQHF; DNA: TGTGCCAGTAGTATGGGGTTGGGTCAGGGTACCTATAGCAATCAGCCCCAGCATTTT; V: TRBV19; D: -; J: TRBJ1-5; size: -
CDR3: CASSSREDRGNTGELFF; DNA: TGTGCCAGCAGCTCGAGAGAAGACAGAGGGAACACCGGGGAGCTGTTTTTT; V: TRBV7-9; D: -; J: TRBJ2-2; size: -
CDR3: CSADRGSYNEQFF; DNA: TGCAGCGCCGACAGGGGTTCTTACAATGAGCAGTTCTTC; V: TRBV29-1; D: TRBD1; J: TRBJ2-1; size: -
CDR3: CASSLEASGSWSYNEQFF; DNA: TGTGCCAGCAGCTTAGAGGCTAGCGGGAGTTGGTCCTACAATGAGCAGTTCTTC; V: TRBV11-3; D: TRBD2; J: TRBJ2-1; size: -
CDR3: CAWSVKFDSEQYF; DNA: TGTGCCTGGAGTGTAAAATTCGATAGCGAGCAGTACTTC; V: TRBV30; D: -; J: TRBJ2-7; size: -
CDR3: CASSLGHGTDTQYF; DNA: TGTGCCAGCAGCTTAGGCCATGGCACAGATACGCAGTATTTT; V: TRBV13; D: -; J: TRBJ2-3; size: -
CDR3: CASSLSSSGSTGEQYF; DNA: TGTGCCAGCAGCTTATCCTCGTCCGGGTCTACAGGCGAGCAGTACTTC; V: TRBV7-6; D: -; J: TRBJ2-7; size: few
CDR3: CASSSGLPSYEQYF; DNA: TGTGCCAGCAGCTCGGGACTACCCTCCTACGAGCAGTACTTC; V: TRBV5-8; D: TRBD2; J: TRBJ2-7; size: -
CDR3: CASSARGASTEAFF; DNA: TGTGCCAGCAGCGCCAGGGGGGCGAGCACTGAAGCTTTCTTT; V: TRBV9; D: TRBD1; J: TRBJ1-1; size: -
CDR3: CASAFTAYNEQFF; DNA: TGTGCCAGCGCATTTACAGCCTACAATGAGCAGTTCTTC; V: TRBV6-6; D: -; J: TRBJ2-1; size: few
CDR3: CASSEVRGEYF; DNA: TGTGCCAGCAGTGAAGTCAGGGGGGAGTACTTC; V: TRBV6-5; D: -; J: TRBJ2-7; size: -
CDR3: CASSKSGSLGNSPLHF; DNA: TGTGCCAGCAGCAAAAGTGGGAGCTTGGGGAATTCACCCCTCCACTTT; V: TRBV11-2; D: -; J: TRBJ1-6; size: -
CDR3: CSVEEGQGAEAFF; DNA: TGCAGCGTTGAAGAAGGGCAGGGCGCTGAAGCTTTCTTT; V: TRBV29-1; D: -; J: TRBJ1-1; size: -